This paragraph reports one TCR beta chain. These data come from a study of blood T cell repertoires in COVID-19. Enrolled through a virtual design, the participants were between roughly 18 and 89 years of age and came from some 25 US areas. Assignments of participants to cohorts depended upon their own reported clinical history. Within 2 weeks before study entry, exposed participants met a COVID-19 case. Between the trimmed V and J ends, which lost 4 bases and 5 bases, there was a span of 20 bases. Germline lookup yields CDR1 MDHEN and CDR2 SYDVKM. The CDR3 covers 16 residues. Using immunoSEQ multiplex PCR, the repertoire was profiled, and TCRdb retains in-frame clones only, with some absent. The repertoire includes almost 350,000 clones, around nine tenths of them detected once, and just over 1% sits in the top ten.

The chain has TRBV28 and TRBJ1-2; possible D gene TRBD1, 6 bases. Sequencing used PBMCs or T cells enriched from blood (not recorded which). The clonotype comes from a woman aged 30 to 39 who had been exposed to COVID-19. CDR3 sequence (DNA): TGTGCCAGCAGTTCGGGACATGGAACCAACGAATATGGCTACACCTTC. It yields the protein CASSSGHGTNEYGYTF.